This TCR beta chain was sequenced during a study of vaccination effects on CD4 cells after COVID-19. Sequenced by immunoSEQ multiplex PCR; TCRdb stores in-frame clones only, minus some. The sample has tens of thousands of clones; just under 75% are singletons. Trimming pared 0 bases from V and 10 bases from J, leaving 13 bases between. The CDR3 is 14 amino acids. Germline V CDR1 and CDR2: LGHNA, YNFKEQ. General study points: Spike-reactive clones in convalescents after vaccination were chiefly newly vaccine-induced.

Expansion of antigen-specific CD4+ T cells with viral peptide pools was carried out by the ViraFEST assay before sequencing. At the end of more than 8 days of culture, CD4+ T cells were isolated. PCR showed that the person got SARS-CoV-2 infection at some point between March and December 2020. A word on this clone: Its antigen is still unknown.

The V and J genes are TRBV4-2 and TRBJ2-1, with D possibly matching TRBD2 (6 bases). This clonotype originated in a human donor who had a prior SARS-CoV-2 infection. The material was CD4+ T cells from PBMCs cultured with a peptide pool, obtained before COVID-19 vaccination. CDR3 residues: CASSQDPAGLEQFF. CDR3 nucleotide sequence: TGTGCCAGCAGCCAAGATCCTGCGGGGCTAGAGCAGTTCTTC.